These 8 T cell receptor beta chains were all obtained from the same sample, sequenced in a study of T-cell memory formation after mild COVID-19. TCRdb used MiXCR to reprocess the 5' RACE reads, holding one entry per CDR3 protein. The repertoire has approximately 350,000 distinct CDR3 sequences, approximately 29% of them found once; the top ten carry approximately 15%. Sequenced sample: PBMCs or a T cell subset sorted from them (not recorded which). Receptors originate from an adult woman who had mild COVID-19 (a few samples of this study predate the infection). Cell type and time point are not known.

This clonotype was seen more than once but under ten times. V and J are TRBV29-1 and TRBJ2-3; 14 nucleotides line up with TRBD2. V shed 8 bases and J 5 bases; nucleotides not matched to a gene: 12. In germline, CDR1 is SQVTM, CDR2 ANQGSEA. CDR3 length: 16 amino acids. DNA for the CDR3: TGCAGCTCATCCCCACGACTAGCGGGGGGGAGAGATACGCAGTATTTT. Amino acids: CSSSPRLAGGRDTQYF.

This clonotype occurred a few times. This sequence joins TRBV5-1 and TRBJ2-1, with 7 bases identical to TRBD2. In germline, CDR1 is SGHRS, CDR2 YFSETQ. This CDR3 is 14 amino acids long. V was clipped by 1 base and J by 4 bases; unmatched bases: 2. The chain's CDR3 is CASSLSSGYNEQFF. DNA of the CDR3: TGCGCCAGCAGCTTGAGTAGCGGGTACAATGAGCAGTTCTTC. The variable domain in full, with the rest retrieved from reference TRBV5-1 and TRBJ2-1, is KAGVTQTPRYLIKTRGQQVTLSCSPISGHRSVSWYQQTPGQGLQFLFEYFSETQRNKGNFPGRFSGRQFSNSRSEMNVSTLELGDSALYLCASSLSSGYNEQFFGPGTRLTVL.

This chain's CDR3 is CASSVKGLAYEQYF. For the CDR3, the DNA is TGTGCCAGCAGCGTCAAAGGACTAGCTTACGAGCAGTACTTC. The V gene is TRBV7-8, the J gene TRBJ2-7; TRBD2 matches at 8 bases. V shed 5 bases and J 4 bases; nucleotides not matched to a gene: 7. Germline V CDR1 and CDR2: SGHVS, FQNEAQ. The CDR3 loop spans 14 amino acids.

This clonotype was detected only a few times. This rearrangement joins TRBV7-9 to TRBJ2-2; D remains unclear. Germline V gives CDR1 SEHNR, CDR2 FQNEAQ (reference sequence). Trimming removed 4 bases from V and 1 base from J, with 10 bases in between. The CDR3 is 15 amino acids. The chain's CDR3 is CASSSALGNTGELFF. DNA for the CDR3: TGTGCCAGCAGCTCGGCGCTAGGGAACACCGGGGAGCTGTTTTTT.

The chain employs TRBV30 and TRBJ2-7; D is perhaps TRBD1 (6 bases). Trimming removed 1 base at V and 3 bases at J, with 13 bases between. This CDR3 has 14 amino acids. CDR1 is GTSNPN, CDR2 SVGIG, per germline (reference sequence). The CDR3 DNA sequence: TGTGCCTGGAGTGCCGGACAGTTGGGCTACGAGCAGTACTTC. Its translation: CAWSAGQLGYEQYF.

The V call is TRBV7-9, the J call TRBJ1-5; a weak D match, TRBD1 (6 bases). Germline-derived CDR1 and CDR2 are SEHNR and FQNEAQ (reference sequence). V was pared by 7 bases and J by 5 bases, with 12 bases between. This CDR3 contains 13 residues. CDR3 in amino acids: CASTARGDQPQHF. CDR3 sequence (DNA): TGTGCCAGCACTGCGAGGGGGGATCAGCCCCAGCATTTT. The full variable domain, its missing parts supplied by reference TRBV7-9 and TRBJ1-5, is DTGVSQNPRHKITKRGQNVTFRCDPISEHNRLYWYRQTLGQGPEFLTYFQNEAQLEKSRLLSDRFSAERPKGSFSTLEIQRTEQGDSAMYLCASTARGDQPQHFGDGTRLSIL.

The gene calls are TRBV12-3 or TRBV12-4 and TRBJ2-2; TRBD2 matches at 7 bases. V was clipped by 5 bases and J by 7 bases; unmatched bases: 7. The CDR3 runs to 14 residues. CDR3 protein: CASSPLAVSGELFF. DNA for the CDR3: TGTGCCAGCAGTCCCCTAGCGGTGAGCGGGGAGCTGTTTTTT.

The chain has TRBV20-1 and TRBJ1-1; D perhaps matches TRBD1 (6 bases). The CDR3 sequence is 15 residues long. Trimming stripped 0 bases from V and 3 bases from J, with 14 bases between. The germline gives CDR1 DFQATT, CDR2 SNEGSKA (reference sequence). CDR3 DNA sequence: TGCAGTGCTAGAGATTTTCAGGGGATGGACACTGAAGCTTTCTTT. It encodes CSARDFQGMDTEAFF.